The present entry profiles one T cell receptor beta chain with its context. Authors' processing steps: By means of reference gene primer amplification, nucleated cell counts were estimated. Produced via immunoSEQ multiplex PCR; TCRdb's table is partial and in-frame only. The V and J calls and clone size were taken over from that table, and D and trimming were inferred from the DNA. The data show about 320,000 clones, with 90% seen just once and 3.9% held by the top ten. The data are from a study of blood T cell repertoires in COVID-19. Across the whole study: From T cells, B-cell-depleted T cells, or PBMCs came the material, which was cDNA or gDNA.

Participant ages covered about 18 to 100 years across 20 to 30 US areas. Within the 2 weeks before study entry, each person in the exposed group met a COVID-19 case. The germline V gene encodes CDR1 MNHEY and CDR2 SVGAGI. Trimming cost V 6 bases and J 4 bases, with 13 bases left between them. CDR3 length: 13 residues. V usage is TRBV6-5 and J usage is TRBJ2-7, with D possibly being TRBD1 (5 bases). This receptor was taken from a woman aged 30 to 39 who had been exposed to COVID-19. Sequencing used PBMCs or T cells enriched from blood (not recorded which). The chain's CDR3 is CASSRTPLYEQYF. CDR3 DNA: TGTGCCAGCAGCAGGACACCTCTATACGAGCAGTACTTC.